This TCR beta chain was captured by sequencing in a study of T cell responses to AZD1222 COVID-19 vaccine. Germline CDR1 reads SNHLY; CDR2 reads FYNNEI. Trimming took 3 bases from V and 5 from J, leaving 7 bases between them. The CDR3 runs 13 residues. Measured with immunoSEQ multiplex PCR; TCRdb has only the in-frame clones, and not every one. The repertoire holds more than 85,000 clones, with approximately 91% as singletons. This clone was observed once. The sample consisted of peripheral blood, taken on day 0 of AZD1222 vaccination. This TCR came from an adult in good health. The V and J genes are TRBV2 and TRBJ2-2; D not certain. The CDR3 DNA reads TGTGCCAGCAGTGATGGAGTTACCGGGGAGCTGTTTTTT. The encoded protein is CASSDGVTGELFF.